Ten or more counts support the clone carrying this TCR beta chain. This sample was taken from a study of T cells in Graves' hyperthyroidism and ophthalmopathy. Germline V gene lookup returns CDR1 MNHEY and CDR2 SVGAGI. The CDR3 length is 16 residues. V gave up 0 bases and J gave up 7 bases; unmatched junction bases: 7. The authors obtained PBMCs from around 10 ml of fresh peripheral blood. RNA transcripts were the template for amplifying TCR beta CDR3 regions. In the first-round RT-PCR of the TCR CDR3, the HTBI primer set was used. TCRdb reprocessed the multiplex PCR reads with MiXCR, giving one entry per CDR3 protein. Of roughly 700,000 distinct CDR3 sequences listed, 14% are singletons.

Sequencing input: blood. This clonotype was obtained from a woman aged 18-29 years with Graves' hyperthyroidism. This sequence joins TRBV6-5 and TRBJ1-2, with 11 bases fitting TRBD1. The CDR3 coding sequence is TGTGCCAGCAGTTACTCTACTCCCGGGACAGGGGGTGGCTACACCTTC. Amino acid sequence: CASSYSTPGTGGGYTF.